The clone carrying this T cell receptor beta chain showed up just once. Sequencing used immunoSEQ multiplex PCR; TCRdb keeps in-frame clones, though not all of them. The sample lists 20,000 or so clones, around 82% occurring once. The source of the sample is a study of blood T cell repertoires in COVID-19. This CDR3 spans 15 amino acids. Trimming at V came to 5 bases and at J to 6 bases, leaving 9 bases not matched to a gene. Germline V gene data show CDR1 as LNHDA and CDR2 as SQIVND (reference sequence). The genes are TRBV19 and TRBJ1-5, with TRBD1 matching 8 bases. The sample comprised peripheral blood. The sequence was collected from a middle-aged man with acute or convalescent COVID-19. CDR3 sequence (DNA): TGTGCCAGTAGTCTCCAGGGGGCGCCGAGTCAGCCCCAGCATTTT. It yields the protein CASSLQGAPSQPQHF.